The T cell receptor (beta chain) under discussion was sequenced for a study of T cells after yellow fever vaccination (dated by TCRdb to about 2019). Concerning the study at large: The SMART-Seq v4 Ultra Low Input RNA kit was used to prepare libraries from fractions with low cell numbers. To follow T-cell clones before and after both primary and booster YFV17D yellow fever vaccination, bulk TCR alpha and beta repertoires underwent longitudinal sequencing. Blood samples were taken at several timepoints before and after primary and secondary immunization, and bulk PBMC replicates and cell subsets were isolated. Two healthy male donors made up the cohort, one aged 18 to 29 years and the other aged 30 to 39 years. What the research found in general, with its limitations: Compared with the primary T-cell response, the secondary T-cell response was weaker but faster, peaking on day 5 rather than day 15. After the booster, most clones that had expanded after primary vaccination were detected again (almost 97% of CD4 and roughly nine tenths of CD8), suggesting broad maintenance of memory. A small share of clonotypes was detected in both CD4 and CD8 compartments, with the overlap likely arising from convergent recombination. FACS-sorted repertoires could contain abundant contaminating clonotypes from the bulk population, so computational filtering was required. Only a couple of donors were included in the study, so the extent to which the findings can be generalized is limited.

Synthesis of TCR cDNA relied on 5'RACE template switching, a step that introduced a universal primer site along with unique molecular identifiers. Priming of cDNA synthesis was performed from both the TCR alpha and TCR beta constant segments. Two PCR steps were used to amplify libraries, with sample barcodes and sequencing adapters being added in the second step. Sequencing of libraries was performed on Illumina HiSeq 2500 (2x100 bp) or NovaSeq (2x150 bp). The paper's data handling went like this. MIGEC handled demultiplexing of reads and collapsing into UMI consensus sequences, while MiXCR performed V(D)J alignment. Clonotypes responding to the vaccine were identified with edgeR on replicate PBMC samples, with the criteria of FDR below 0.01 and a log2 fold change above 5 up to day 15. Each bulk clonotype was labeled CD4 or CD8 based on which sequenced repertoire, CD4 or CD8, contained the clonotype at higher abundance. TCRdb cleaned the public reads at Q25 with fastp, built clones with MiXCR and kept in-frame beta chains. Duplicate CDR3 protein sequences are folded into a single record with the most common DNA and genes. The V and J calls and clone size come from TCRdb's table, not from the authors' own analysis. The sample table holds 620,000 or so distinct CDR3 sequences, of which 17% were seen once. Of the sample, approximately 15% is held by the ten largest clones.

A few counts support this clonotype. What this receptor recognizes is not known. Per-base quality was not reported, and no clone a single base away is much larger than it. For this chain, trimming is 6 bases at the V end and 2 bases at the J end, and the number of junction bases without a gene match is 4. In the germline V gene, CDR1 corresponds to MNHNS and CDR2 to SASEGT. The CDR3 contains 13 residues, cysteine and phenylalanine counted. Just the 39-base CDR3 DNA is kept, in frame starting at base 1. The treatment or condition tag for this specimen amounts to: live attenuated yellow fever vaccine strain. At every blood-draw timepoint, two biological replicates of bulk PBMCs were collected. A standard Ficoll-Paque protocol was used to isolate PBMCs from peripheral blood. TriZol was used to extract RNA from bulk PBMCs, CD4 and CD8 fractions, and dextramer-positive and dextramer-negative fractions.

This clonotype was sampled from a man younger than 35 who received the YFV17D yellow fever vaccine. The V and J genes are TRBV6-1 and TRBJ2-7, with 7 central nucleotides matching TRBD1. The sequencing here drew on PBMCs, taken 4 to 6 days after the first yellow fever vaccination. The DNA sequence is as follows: TGTGCCAGCAGATCCGACAGGGCCTACGAGCAGTACTTC. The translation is CASRSDRAYEQYF.